The source of this T cell receptor beta chain is a study of identical twins. This CDR3 is 14 amino acids long. CDR1 is DFQATT and CDR2 is SNEGSKA in the germline V gene (reference sequence). V was cut by 5 bases and J by 1 base, with 14 bases left in between. This clonotype was observed a few times. TCRdb re-called the 5' RACE reads with MiXCR, one entry per CDR3 protein. The sample gives 650,000 to 750,000 distinct CDR3 sequences, approximately 21% of which show up once; approximately 4.5% is in the top ten. This sample was shared with a second study, whose subject was T cells expressing NK-cell markers.

The source is a woman aged 18-29 years in good health. V and J are TRBV20-1 and TRBJ2-5; D possibly matches TRBD1 or TRBD2 (5 bases each). The source material was PBMCs. CDR3 sequence (DNA): TGCAGTGCTGCCCCCCGGGGACCCCAAGAGACCCAGTACTTC. Amino acid sequence: CSAAPRGPQETQYF.